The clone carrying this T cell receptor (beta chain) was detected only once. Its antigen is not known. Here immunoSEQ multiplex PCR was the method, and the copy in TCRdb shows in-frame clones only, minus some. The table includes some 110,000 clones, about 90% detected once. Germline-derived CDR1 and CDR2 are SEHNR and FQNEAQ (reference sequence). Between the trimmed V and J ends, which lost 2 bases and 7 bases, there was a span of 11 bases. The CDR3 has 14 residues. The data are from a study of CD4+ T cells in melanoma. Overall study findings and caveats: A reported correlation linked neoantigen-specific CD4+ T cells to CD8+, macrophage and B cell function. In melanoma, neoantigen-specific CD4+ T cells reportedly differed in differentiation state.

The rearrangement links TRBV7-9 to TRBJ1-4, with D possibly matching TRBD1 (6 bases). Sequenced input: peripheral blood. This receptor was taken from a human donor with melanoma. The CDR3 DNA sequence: TGTGCCAGCAGCTTACAGGGGCCAGGTGAAAAACTGTTTTTT. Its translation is CASSLQGPGEKLFF.